One and the same sample provided the 19 T cell receptor beta chains below, sequenced in a study of blood T cell repertoires in COVID-19. Assay: immunoSEQ multiplex PCR; the TCRdb copy retains only in-frame clones and omits some. The sample includes about 98,000 clones, around 75% of them seen just once. Specimen: peripheral blood. These receptors were taken from a man aged 65 to 85 with acute or convalescent COVID-19.

The chain has TRBV6-5 and TRBJ2-5; a weak D match, TRBD1 (5 bases). The germline CDR1 and CDR2 sequences are MNHEY and SVGAGI. V was cut by 10 bases and J by 1 base, with 10 bases left in between. This CDR3 region has 12 residues. The CDR3 DNA follows: TGTGCCACAGGGCCTATCCAAGAGACCCAGTACTTC. Translation: CATGPIQETQYF.

This chain connects TRBV10-3 to TRBJ2-5, with 8 bases that match TRBD1. V shed 6 bases and J 5 bases; nucleotides not matched to a gene: 5. From germline, CDR1 is ENHRY and CDR2 SYGVKD. This CDR3 contains 13 residues. CDR3 coding DNA: TGTGCCATCAGCCTGACAGGGGACGAGACCCAGTACTTC. This gives the protein CAISLTGDETQYF.

The J gene is TRBJ2-3, the V gene TRBV7-3; 8 nucleotides line up with TRBD2. This CDR3 has 14 amino acids. The V segment lost 4 bases and the J segment 9 bases; nucleotides outside the gene matches: 9. Per the germline V gene, CDR1 is SGHTA and CDR2 is FQGTGA. This CDR3 is CASSSGGRGETQYF. In DNA form, the CDR3 reads TGTGCCAGCAGCTCGGGAGGGAGGGGCGAGACGCAGTATTTT. The full variable domain, with the rest looked up from reference TRBV7-3 and TRBJ2-3, is GAGVSQTPSNKVTEKGKYVELRCDPISGHTALYWYRQSLGQGPEFLIYFQGTGAADDSGLPNDRFFAVRPEGSVSTLKIQRTERGDSAVYLCASSSGGRGETQYFGPGTRLTVL.

V gene TRBV5-1 combines with J gene TRBJ2-5; 7 bases map to TRBD1. Trimming at V came to 0 bases and at J to 5 bases, leaving 4 bases not matched to a gene. The germline CDR1 and CDR2 sequences are SGHRS and YFSETQ. There are 14 residues in the CDR3. CDR3 sequence reads: CASSLGQGDETQYF. In DNA, the CDR3 is TGCGCCAGCAGCTTGGGGCAGGGGGATGAGACCCAGTACTTC.

V is TRBV5-6 and J is TRBJ2-7; possibly TRBD2 for D (6 bases). The CDR3 contains 14 residues. The germline V gene encodes CDR1 SGHDT and CDR2 YYEEEE. V dropped 3 bases and J dropped 2 bases, with 12 bases sitting between them. The CDR3 is CASSSGLNTYEQYF. For the CDR3, the DNA is TGTGCCAGCAGCTCTGGACTAAACACCTACGAGCAGTACTTC.

The rearrangement uses TRBV24-1 and TRBJ2-2; the D gene is possibly TRBD2 (6 bases). Germline V gene lookup returns CDR1 KGHDR and CDR2 SFDVKD. The CDR3 has 14 residues. V was shortened by 4 bases and J by 5 bases, with 10 bases between the two germline ends. The CDR3 reads CATSEDGSTGELFF. The CDR3 DNA reads as TGTGCCACCAGTGAGGACGGGAGTACCGGGGAGCTGTTTTTT.

The chain couples TRBV5-6 to TRBJ2-7; 8 nucleotides match TRBD1. Per germline, CDR1 SGHDT and CDR2 YYEEEE. CDR3 length equals 15 residues. The trim removed 4 bases at V and 0 bases at J, leaving 6 bases unmatched. CDR3 sequence: CASSRPGQDSYEQYF. CDR3 DNA: TGTGCCAGCAGCCGACCGGGACAGGACTCCTACGAGCAGTACTTC.

The V call is TRBV18, the J call TRBJ1-2; TRBD1 matches at 9 bases. Trimming cost V 2 bases and J 8 bases; bases outside gene matches: 6. The CDR3 is 14 amino acids. Per the germline V gene, CDR1 is KGHSH and CDR2 is LQKENI. CDR3 loop: CASSPRRTGEGYTF. In DNA, the CDR3 is TGTGCCAGCTCACCAAGAAGGACAGGGGAAGGCTACACCTTC.

This clone was detected only once. V usage is TRBV5-4 and J usage is TRBJ1-2, with TRBD1 matching 8 bases. CDR3 length equals 15 residues. The trim removed 3 bases at V and 5 bases at J, leaving 9 bases unmatched. Germline-derived CDR1 and CDR2 are SGHNT and YYREEE (reference sequence). CDR3 loop: CASSSGQGRVYGYTF. In DNA, the CDR3 is TGTGCCAGCAGCTCCGGACAGGGAAGAGTGTATGGCTACACCTTC.

The chain uses TRBV5-1 and TRBJ2-1; TRBD1 agrees at 9 bases. Germline CDR1 reads SGHRS; CDR2 reads YFSETQ. This CDR3 region has 16 residues. Losses at the gene ends were 4 bases for V and 5 bases for J; bases not matched to a gene: 10. The CDR3 DNA sequence: TGCGCCAGCAGCCGTTCTACAGGGGGCTCAGACAATGAGCAGTTCTTC. Protein product: CASSRSTGGSDNEQFF.

The chain uses TRBV2 and TRBJ2-7, with D possibly matching TRBD1 (6 bases). The CDR3 is 15 amino acids. Germline CDR1 SNHLY, CDR2 FYNNEI. Trimming left V 0 bases short and J 0 bases short, with 9 bases between. In nucleotides, the CDR3 is TGTGCCAGCAGTGAAGCGGGCAGGGGCTCCTACGAGCAGTACTTC. Its translation: CASSEAGRGSYEQYF. Using reference TRBV2 and TRBJ2-7 for the parts outside the CDR3, the full variable domain is EPEVTQTPSHQVTQMGQEVILRCVPISNHLYFYWYRQILGQKVEFLVSFYNNEISEKSEIFDDQFSVERPDGSNFTLKIRSTKLEDSAMYFCASSEAGRGSYEQYFGPGTRLTVT.

This sequence joins TRBV20-1 and TRBJ2-1, with 14 bases lining up with TRBD2. V trimming: 3 bases; J trimming: 8 bases; junction bases outside the gene matches: 6. The V gene's germline CDR1 is DFQATT and CDR2 SNEGSKA (reference sequence). CDR3 size: 15 residues. Here the CDR3 DNA reads TGCAGTGCTAGTTCCGGACTAGCGGGAGGACATGAGCAGTTCTTC. This codes for CSASSGLAGGHEQFF.

This clone is a singleton in its sample. The rearrangement joins TRBV29-1 to TRBJ2-5, with unresolved D. From germline, CDR1 is SQVTM and CDR2 ANQGSEA. The CDR3 extends over 11 amino acids. The germline V and J ends were trimmed by 4 bases and 3 bases, with 6 bases remaining between them. This chain's CDR3 is CSVAREETQYF. The CDR3 DNA follows: TGCAGCGTTGCACGGGAAGAGACCCAGTACTTC.

The chain recombines TRBV11-1 with TRBJ2-1; 8 positions match TRBD1. The CDR3 consists of 14 residues. Germline V gives CDR1 SGHAT, CDR2 FQDESV (reference sequence). Trimming removed 1 base from V and 7 bases from J; junction bases left unmatched: 3. The CDR3: CASSLVTGANEQFF. The CDR3 DNA is TGTGCCAGCAGCTTAGTGACAGGGGCGAATGAGCAGTTCTTC.

In this sample, this clone turned up a few times. The chain couples TRBV19 to TRBJ2-7, with a weak D call TRBD1 (6 bases). With 6 bases removed from V and 2 bases from J, the gap between germline ends came to 11 bases. The length of the CDR3 is 13 residues. Per the germline V gene, CDR1 is LNHDA and CDR2 is SQIVND (reference sequence). The CDR3 nucleotides are TGTGCCAGTAGCCGACAGGCCACCTACGAGCAGTACTTC. This codes for CASSRQATYEQYF. The full variable domain, rest sourced from reference TRBV19 and TRBJ2-7, is DGGITQSPKYLFRKEGQNVTLSCEQNLNHDAMYWYRQDPGQGLRLIYYSQIVNDFQKGDIAEGYSVSREKKESFPLTVTSAQKNPTAFYLCASSRQATYEQYFGPGTRLTVT.

As regards this clone: An end of the junction does not agree with germline; a read error may underlie this. The rearrangement uses TRBV7-7 and TRBJ1-1; D is possibly TRBD1 (5 bases). CDR3 size: 14 residues. Germline CDR1 reads SSHAT; CDR2 reads FNYEAQ (reference sequence). The chain's CDR3 is CASSLGTGDTEAFF. CDR3 sequence (DNA): TGTGCTAGCAGCTTAGGAACAGGCGACACTGAAGCTTTCTTT.

This clone was detected once. The V gene is TRBV6-5, the J gene TRBJ2-5, with D unclear. CDR1 is MNHEY, CDR2 SVGAGI, per germline. CDR3 size: 15 residues. V was shortened by 5 bases and J by 2 bases, with 15 bases between the two germline ends. The CDR3 reads CASSRLRIPQETQYF. The CDR3 DNA reads as TGTGCCAGCAGTCGACTCAGAATCCCGCAAGAGACCCAGTACTTC.

The rearrangement uses TRBV11-1 and TRBJ2-7; perhaps TRBD1 as D (6 bases). Germline V gene sequence: CDR1 SGHAT, CDR2 FQDESV (reference sequence). Trimming took off 5 bases at V and 5 bases at J, with 16 bases between the two ends. This CDR3 region has 14 residues. DNA for the CDR3: TGTGCCAGCAGCCCCTCGACAGGAAAGGACGAGCAGTACTTC. Translation: CASSPSTGKDEQYF.

The V call is TRBV6-5, the J call TRBJ1-4; D gene uncertain. The V end was cut by 2 bases, the J end by 9 bases, with 19 bases between. CDR3 length equals 16 residues. From germline, CDR1 is MNHEY and CDR2 SVGAGI. CDR3 sequence reads: CASSYDRRAEGKKLFF. CDR3 coding DNA: TGTGCCAGCAGTTACGACCGCCGGGCGGAGGGCAAAAAACTGTTTTTT.